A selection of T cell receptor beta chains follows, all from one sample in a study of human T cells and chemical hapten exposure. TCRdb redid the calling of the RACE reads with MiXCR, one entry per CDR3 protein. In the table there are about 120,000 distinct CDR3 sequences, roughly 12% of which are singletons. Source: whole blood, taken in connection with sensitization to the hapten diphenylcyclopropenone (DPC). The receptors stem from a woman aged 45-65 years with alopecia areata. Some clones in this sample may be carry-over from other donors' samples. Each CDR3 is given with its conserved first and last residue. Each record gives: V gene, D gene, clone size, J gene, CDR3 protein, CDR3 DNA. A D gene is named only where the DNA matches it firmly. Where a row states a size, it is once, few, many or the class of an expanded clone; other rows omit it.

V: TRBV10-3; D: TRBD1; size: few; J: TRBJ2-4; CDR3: CAISEGGTAKNIQYF; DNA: TGTGCCATCAGTGAAGGGGGCACAGCCAAAAACATTCAGTACTTC
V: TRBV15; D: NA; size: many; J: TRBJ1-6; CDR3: CATSRKGGSPLHF; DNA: TGTGCCACCAGCAGGAAGGGGGGTTCACCCCTCCACTTT
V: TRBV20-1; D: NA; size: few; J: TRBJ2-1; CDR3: CSARAPWDESSYNEQFF; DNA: TGCAGTGCTAGGGCCCCATGGGACGAGAGCTCCTACAATGAGCAGTTCTTC
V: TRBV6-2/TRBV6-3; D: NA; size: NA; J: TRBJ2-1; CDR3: CASRDSEQFF; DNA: TGTGCCAGCAGGGACAGTGAGCAGTTCTTC
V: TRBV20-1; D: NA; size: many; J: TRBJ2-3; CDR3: CSARDLDGLSTDTQYF; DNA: TGCAGTGCTAGAGATCTAGACGGGCTGAGCACAGATACGCAGTATTTT
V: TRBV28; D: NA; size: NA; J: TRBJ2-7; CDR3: CASSMTFGGFLEQYF; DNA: NA
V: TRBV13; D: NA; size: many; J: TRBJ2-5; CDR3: CASSLGRETQYF; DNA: TGTGCCAGCAGCTTAGGTCGAGAGACCCAGTACTTC
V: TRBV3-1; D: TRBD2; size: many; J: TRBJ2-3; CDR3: CASTPKREGTDTQYF; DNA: TGTGCCAGCACCCCAAAGCGGGAGGGGACAGATACGCAGTATTTT
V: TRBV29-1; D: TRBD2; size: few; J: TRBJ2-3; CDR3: CSVSGGAGTDTQYF; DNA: TGCAGCGTTTCGGGGGGGGCGGGCACAGATACGCAGTATTTT
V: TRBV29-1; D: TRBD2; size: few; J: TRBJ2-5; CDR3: CSVEEGGQETQYF; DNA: TGCAGCGTTGAAGAGGGAGGGCAAGAGACCCAGTACTTC
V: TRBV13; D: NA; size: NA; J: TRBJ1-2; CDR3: CASSRDVGRSGYTF; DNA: TGTGCCAGCAGCCGCGACGTAGGGAGGAGTGGCTACACCTTC
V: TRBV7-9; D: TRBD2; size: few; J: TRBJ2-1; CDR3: CASSLGQGGSYNEQFF; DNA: TGTGCCAGCAGCTTAGGCCAAGGCGGGAGCTACAATGAGCAGTTCTTC
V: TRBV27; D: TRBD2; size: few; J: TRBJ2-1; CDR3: CASRISGRADDEQFF; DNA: TGTGCCAGCAGAATAAGCGGGAGGGCCGATGATGAGCAGTTCTTC
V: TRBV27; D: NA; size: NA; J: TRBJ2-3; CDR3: CASSFGSTQYF; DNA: TGTGCCAGCAGTTTTGGATCCACGCAGTATTTT
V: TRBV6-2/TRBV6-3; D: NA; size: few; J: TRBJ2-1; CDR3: CASSQRAANEQFF; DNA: TGTGCCAGCAGCCAACGTGCGGCCAATGAGCAGTTCTTC
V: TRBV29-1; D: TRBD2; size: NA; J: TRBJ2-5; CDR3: CSVVRLAGGPETQYF; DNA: TGCAGCGTGGTTCGACTAGCGGGAGGGCCTGAGACCCAGTACTTC
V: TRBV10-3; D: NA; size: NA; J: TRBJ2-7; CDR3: CAISESDYEQYF; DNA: TGTGCCATCAGTGAGTCAGATTACGAGCAGTACTTC
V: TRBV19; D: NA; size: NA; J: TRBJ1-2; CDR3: CASSIGHAGNYGYTF; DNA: TGTGCCAGTAGTATAGGGCACGCCGGTAACTATGGCTACACCTTC
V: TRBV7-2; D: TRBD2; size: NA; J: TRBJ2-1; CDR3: CASSLLADRYNEQFF; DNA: TGTGCCAGCAGCTTGCTAGCGGATAGATACAATGAGCAGTTCTTC
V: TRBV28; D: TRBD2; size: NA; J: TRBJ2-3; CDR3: CAGRTSGSLDTQYF; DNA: TGTGCCGGAAGGACTAGCGGGAGTTTGGATACGCAGTATTTT
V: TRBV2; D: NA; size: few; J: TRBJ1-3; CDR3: CASSDLGFSGNTIYF; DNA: TGTGCCAGCTCAGATCTGGGGTTTTCTGGAAACACCATATATTTT
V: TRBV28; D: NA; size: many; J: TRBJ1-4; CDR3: CASSTSGTRKLFF; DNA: TGTGCCAGCAGCACCTCCGGGACCCGAAAACTGTTTTTT
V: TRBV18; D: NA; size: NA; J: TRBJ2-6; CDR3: CASSPLRGGNVLTF; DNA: TGTGCCAGCTCACCGCTGAGGGGAGGCAACGTCCTGACTTTC
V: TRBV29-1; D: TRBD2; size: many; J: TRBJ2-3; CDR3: CSVLAGISTDTQYF; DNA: TGCAGCGTCTTAGCGGGGATTAGCACAGATACGCAGTATTTT
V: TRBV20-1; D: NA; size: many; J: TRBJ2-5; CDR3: CSAFHLREPQETQYF; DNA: TGCAGTGCTTTCCATCTCAGGGAACCCCAAGAGACCCAGTACTTC
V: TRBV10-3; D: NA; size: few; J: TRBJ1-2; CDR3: CAISPSGTNGYTF; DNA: TGTGCCATCAGCCCCTCGGGGACCAATGGCTACACCTTC
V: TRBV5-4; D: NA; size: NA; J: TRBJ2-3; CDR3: CASSLVSLGTDTQYF; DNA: TGTGCCAGCAGCTTGGTCTCACTGGGGACAGATACGCAGTATTTT
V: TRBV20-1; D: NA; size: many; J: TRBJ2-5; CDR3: CSALDSLGETQYF; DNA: TGCAGTGCCCTAGACAGCCTTGGGGAGACCCAGTACTTC
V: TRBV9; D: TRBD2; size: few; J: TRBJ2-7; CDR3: CASSVGEGPYEQYF; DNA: TGTGCCAGCAGCGTAGGGGAGGGCCCCTACGAGCAGTACTTC
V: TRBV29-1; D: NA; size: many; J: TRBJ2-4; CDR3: CSVAVRGGAQNIQYF; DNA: TGCAGCGTTGCGGTGAGAGGGGGGGCCCAAAACATTCAGTACTTC
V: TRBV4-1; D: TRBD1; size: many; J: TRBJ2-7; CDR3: CASSQTAGTAYEQYF; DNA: TGCGCCAGCAGCCAAACGGCCGGGACAGCTTACGAGCAGTACTTC
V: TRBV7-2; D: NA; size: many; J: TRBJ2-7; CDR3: CASSGGATGPGLYF; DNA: TGTGCCAGCTCGGGGGGGGCGACAGGGCCGGGCCTGTACTTC
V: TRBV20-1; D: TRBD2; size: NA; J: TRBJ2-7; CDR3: CSATLTSGGLEQYF; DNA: TGCAGTGCTACTCTGACTAGCGGGGGGTTGGAGCAGTACTTC
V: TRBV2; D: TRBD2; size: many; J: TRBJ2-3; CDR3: CASSVGLAEDTQYF; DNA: TGTGCCAGCAGTGTCGGTCTAGCGGAAGATACGCAGTATTTT
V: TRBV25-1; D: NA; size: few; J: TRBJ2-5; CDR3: CASSTGGREETQYF; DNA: TGTGCCAGCAGTACCGGGGGCAGGGAAGAGACCCAGTACTTC
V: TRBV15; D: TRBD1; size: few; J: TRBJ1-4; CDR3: CATSRVTGGLEGKLFF; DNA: TGTGCCACCAGTCGGGTAACAGGGGGCCTCGAAGGAAAACTGTTTTTT
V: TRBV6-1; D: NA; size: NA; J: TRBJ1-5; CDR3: CASSVGGQNQPQHF; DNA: TGTGCCAGCAGTGTGGGCGGACAGAATCAGCCCCAGCATTTT
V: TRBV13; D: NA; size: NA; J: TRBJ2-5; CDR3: CASQKGEAEQETQYF; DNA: TGTGCCAGTCAAAAGGGGGAGGCGGAACAAGAGACCCAGTACTTC
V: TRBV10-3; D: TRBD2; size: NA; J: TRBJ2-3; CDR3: CAIRMGGSSTDTQYF; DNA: TGTGCCATCAGGATGGGGGGGTCTAGCACAGATACGCAGTATTTT
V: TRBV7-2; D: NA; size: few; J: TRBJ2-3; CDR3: CASSMLGADTQYF; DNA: TGTGCCAGCAGCATGTTAGGCGCAGATACGCAGTATTTT
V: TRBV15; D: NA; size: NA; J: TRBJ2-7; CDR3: CATSDPRLILYEQYF; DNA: TGTGCCACCAGCGACCCGAGGCTGATTCTCTACGAGCAGTACTTC
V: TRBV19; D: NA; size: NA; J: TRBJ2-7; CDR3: CASSIERGRQYF; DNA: TGTGCCAGTAGTATAGAACGGGGCAGACAGTACTTC
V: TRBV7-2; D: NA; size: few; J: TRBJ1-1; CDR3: CASSLVFGGAEAFF; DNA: TGTGCCAGCAGCTTAGTATTTGGGGGCGCTGAAGCTTTCTTT
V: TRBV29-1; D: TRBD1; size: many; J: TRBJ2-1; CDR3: CSATTGTVEQFF; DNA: TGCAGCGCTACGACAGGGACGGTTGAGCAGTTCTTC
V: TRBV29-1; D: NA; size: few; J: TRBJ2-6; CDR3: CSVPGSGANVLTF; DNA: TGCAGCGTTCCTGGCTCTGGGGCCAACGTCCTGACTTTC
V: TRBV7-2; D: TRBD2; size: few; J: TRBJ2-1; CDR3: CASSLVTSGEQFF; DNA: TGTGCCAGCAGCTTAGTTACTAGCGGTGAGCAGTTCTTC
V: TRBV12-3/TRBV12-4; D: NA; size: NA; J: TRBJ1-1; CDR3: CASRPRGRSEAFF; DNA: TGTGCCAGCAGGCCTAGGGGGAGGTCTGAAGCTTTCTTT
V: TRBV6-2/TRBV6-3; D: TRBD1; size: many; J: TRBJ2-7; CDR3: CASSYERQGAGEQYF; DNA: TGTGCCAGCAGTTACGAAAGACAGGGGGCAGGAGAGCAGTACTTC
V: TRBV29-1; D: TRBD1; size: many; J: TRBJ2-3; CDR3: CSVEKDRADTQYF; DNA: TGCAGCGTTGAGAAGGACAGGGCAGATACGCAGTATTTT
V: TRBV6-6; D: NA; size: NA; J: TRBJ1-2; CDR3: CASENDSALYGYTF; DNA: TGTGCCAGTGAGAATGACAGTGCGCTCTATGGCTACACCTTC
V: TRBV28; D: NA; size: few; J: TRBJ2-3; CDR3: CASRTTGPTQYF; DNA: TGTGCCAGCAGGACAACGGGGCCTACGCAGTATTTT
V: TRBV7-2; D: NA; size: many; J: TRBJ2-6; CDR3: CASSHPRGSGANVLTF; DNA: TGTGCCAGCAGTCACCCCCGGGGGTCTGGGGCCAACGTCCTGACTTTC
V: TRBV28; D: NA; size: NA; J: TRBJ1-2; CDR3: CASSANGQRWVANYGYTF; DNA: TGTGCCAGCAGTGCAAACGGGCAGCGGTGGGTAGCTAACTATGGCTACACCTTC
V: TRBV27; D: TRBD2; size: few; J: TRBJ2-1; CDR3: CASSSPGLAGDSYNEQFF; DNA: TGTGCCAGCAGTTCCCCGGGACTAGCGGGCGACTCCTACAATGAGCAGTTCTTC
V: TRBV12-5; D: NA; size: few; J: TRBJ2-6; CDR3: CASGLGLTSGANVLTF; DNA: TGTGCTAGTGGTTTAGGGCTTACCTCTGGGGCCAACGTCCTGACTTTC
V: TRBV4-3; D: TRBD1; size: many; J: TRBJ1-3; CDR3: CASSQGIGGPLSGNTIYF; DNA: TGCGCCAGCAGCCAGGGCATAGGGGGCCCACTCTCTGGAAACACCATATATTTT